The 27 T cell receptor beta chains listed next were all sequenced from one sample in a study of blood T cell repertoires in COVID-19. TCRdb's copy holds only in-frame clones and misses some; the assay was immunoSEQ multiplex PCR. Of about 150,000 clones in the sample, about 83% were seen once. What was sequenced was peripheral blood. These receptors were collected from a human donor in a cohort sampled during active COVID-19.

V gene TRBV5-1 combines with J gene TRBJ2-3; D is perhaps TRBD1 (6 bases). V lost 0 bases and J lost 3, with 11 bases in between. There are 15 residues in the CDR3. In germline, CDR1 is SGHRS, CDR2 YFSETQ. CDR3 amino acids: CASSLDFRGTDTQYF. CDR3 DNA: TGCGCCAGCAGCTTGGACTTCAGGGGAACAGATACGCAGTATTTT.

This chain joins TRBV6-5 and TRBJ1-1; TRBD1 matches 8 bases. This CDR3 comprises 13 residues. Per the germline V gene, CDR1 is MNHEY and CDR2 is SVGAGI. J gave up 5 bases and V 6 bases, and 5 bases lay outside the gene matches. In DNA form, the CDR3 reads TGTGCCAGCAGCAGGGGGCGGGGAACTGAAGCTTTCTTT. Translating it yields CASSRGRGTEAFF.

The gene calls are TRBV29-1 and TRBJ1-1; 7 bases fit TRBD1. This CDR3 spans 11 amino acids. CDR1 and CDR2 (germline): SQVTM, ANQGSEA. After removal of 6 bases from V and 10 bases from J, the junction contained 8 bases not matched to a gene. CDR3 in DNA: TGCAGCGTCGCTGAGGGACAGCTAGCTTTCTTT. It is translated as CSVAEGQLAFF.

V is TRBV5-4 and J is TRBJ2-7; possible D gene TRBD2, 5 bases. Looked up from germline, CDR1 is SGHNT and CDR2 is YYREEE (reference sequence). Trimming cost V 0 bases and J 2 bases, with 15 bases left between them. The CDR3 is made up of 16 amino acids. The CDR3 spells CASSLAGGRGPYEQYF. DNA for the CDR3: TGTGCCAGCAGCTTGGCCGGAGGCAGAGGTCCCTACGAGCAGTACTTC.

The chain couples TRBV9 to TRBJ2-2; D remains unclear. CDR3 size: 14 residues. The germline CDR1 and CDR2 sequences are SGDLS and YYNGEE. Trimming took off 1 base at V and 4 bases at J, with 8 bases between the two ends. The CDR3 nucleotides are TGTGCCAGCAGCGTAAGTACAGTCACCGGGGAGCTGTTTTTT. Protein: CASSVSTVTGELFF.

The chain combines TRBV20-1 with TRBJ2-7, with D tentatively TRBD2 (6 bases). The CDR3 has 18 residues. V lost 3 bases to trimming and J lost 3 bases, with 27 bases between them. CDR1 and CDR2 from the germline V gene are DFQATT and SNEGSKA (reference sequence). CDR3 DNA: TGCAGTGCTAGTAAGATATCGACGGTCGGGGGTTTTTACTACGAGCAGTACTTC. Protein: CSASKISTVGGFYYEQYF.

The V gene is TRBV7-2, the J gene TRBJ2-5; 11 bases match TRBD2. V lost 5 bases to trimming and J lost 5 bases; unmatched junction nucleotides: 7. Germline CDR1 is SGHTA and CDR2 is FQGNSA. This CDR3 comprises 15 residues. In DNA, the CDR3 is TGTGCCAGCAGCCCCTTAGCGGGGGGGCCGGAGACCCAGTACTTC. This sequence encodes CASSPLAGGPETQYF.

The CDR3 is CATSDERAGPHTDTQYF. CDR3 bases: TGTGCCACCAGTGATGAGCGGGCAGGGCCGCACACAGATACGCAGTATTTT. This chain links TRBV24-1 with TRBJ2-3; a weak D match, TRBD2 (6 bases). CDR1 KGHDR and CDR2 SFDVKD come from the germline V gene. This CDR3 has 17 amino acids. The ends were cut back, 3 bases at V and 2 bases at J, with 17 bases in the middle.

This chain links TRBV13 with TRBJ2-6; TRBD2 might be the D (6 bases). The CDR3 is 15 residues long. Looked up from germline, CDR1 is PRHDT and CDR2 is FYEKMQ (reference sequence). Deletions cut 5 bases from V and 1 base from J, with 9 bases between. The CDR3 loop is CASSRTISGANVLTF. The CDR3 DNA reads as TGTGCCAGCAGCCGGACTATTTCTGGGGCCAACGTCCTGACTTTC.

The gene calls are TRBV4-3 and TRBJ1-2, with 10 bases identical to TRBD1. This CDR3 comprises 14 residues. Germline V gives CDR1 LGHNA, CDR2 YSLEER. Losses at the gene ends were 3 bases for V and 5 bases for J; bases not matched to a gene: 3. The CDR3 region is CASSQTGGGYGYTF. CDR3 bases: TGCGCCAGCAGCCAGACAGGGGGCGGGTATGGCTACACCTTC.

The chain has TRBV3-1 (or the pseudogene TRBV3-2) and TRBJ2-1; 11 positions agree with TRBD2. Germline V lookup: CDR1 LGHDT, CDR2 YNNKEL (reference sequence). V shed 3 bases and J 6 bases; nucleotides not matched to a gene: 7. The CDR3 extends over 16 amino acids. The CDR3 region has the DNA TGTGCCAGCAGCCACCTTAGCGGGAGGGTGTTCAATGAGCAGTTCTTC. Protein product: CASSHLSGRVFNEQFF.

J is TRBJ2-7 and V is TRBV7-9; 8 bases are shared with TRBD1. Germline CDR1 and CDR2: SEHNR and FQNEAQ (reference sequence). The CDR3 length is 15 residues. J gave up 3 bases and V 0 bases, and 4 bases lay outside the gene matches. CDR3 sequence: CASSLAEGTGYEQYF. CDR3 coding DNA: TGTGCCAGCAGCTTAGCCGAGGGGACAGGCTACGAGCAGTACTTC.

The table lists this clone with a few counts. This chain connects TRBV5-1 to TRBJ1-2; a weak D match, TRBD1 (5 bases). V lost 0 bases and J 6 bases, leaving 12 bases between the germline ends. The CDR3 runs to 14 residues. In germline, CDR1 is SGHRS, CDR2 YFSETQ. This CDR3 reads CASSLEGNPDGYTF. The CDR3 DNA is TGCGCCAGCAGCTTGGAGGGGAATCCGGATGGCTACACCTTC.

The rearrangement joins TRBV19 to TRBJ1-4, with D maybe TRBD1 (5 bases). Germline V gene lookup returns CDR1 LNHDA and CDR2 SQIVND (reference sequence). The length of the CDR3 is 16 residues. V was cut by 3 bases and J by 8 bases, with 19 bases left in between. The CDR3 protein is CASSIRYRREEEKLFF. The CDR3 nucleotides read TGTGCCAGTAGTATTCGTTACAGGCGAGAAGAGGAAAAACTGTTTTTT.

The chain couples TRBV18 to TRBJ2-7; TRBD2 agrees at 8 bases. Germline V gene lookup returns CDR1 KGHSH and CDR2 LQKENI. CDR3 length: 16 amino acids. V dropped 4 bases and J dropped 4; count of bases not matched to a gene: 12. The CDR3 DNA reads TGTGCCAGCTCACAAGGGACCGGGACTAGTACTTACGAGCAGTACTTC. As protein: CASSQGTGTSTYEQYF. Together with reference TRBV18 and TRBJ2-7, the CDR3 gives the full variable domain: NAGVMQNPRHLVRRRGQEARLRCSPMKGHSHVYWYRQLPEEGLKFMVYLQKENIIDESGMPKERFSAEFPKEGPSILRIQQVVRGDSAAYFCASSQGTGTSTYEQYFGPGTRLTVT.

The rearrangement links TRBV19 to TRBJ1-1, with 7 bases identical to TRBD1. Germline V gene data show CDR1 as LNHDA and CDR2 as SQIVND (reference sequence). The CDR3 sequence is 15 residues long. Trimming cost V 1 base and J 6 bases; bases outside gene matches: 8. The CDR3 region is CASSIVGAGGSEAFF. The CDR3 DNA follows: TGTGCCAGTAGTATAGTGGGGGCAGGGGGGTCTGAAGCTTTCTTT.

V and J are TRBV27 and TRBJ2-7; TRBD2 agrees at 7 bases. CDR3 length equals 18 residues. Germline V gives CDR1 MNHEY, CDR2 SMNVEV (reference sequence). Trimming took 3 bases from V and 1 from J; bases not matched to a gene: 15. CDR3 sequence reads: CASSLTSPTFSQSYEQYF. The CDR3 nucleotides read TGTGCCAGCAGTTTGACTAGCCCTACATTTTCCCAATCCTACGAGCAGTACTTC.

This chain connects TRBV6-1 to TRBJ2-7; TRBD1 aligns across 12 bases. CDR3 length equals 14 residues. V dropped 3 bases and J dropped 6; count of bases not matched to a gene: 3. The germline CDR1 and CDR2 sequences are MNHNS and SASEGT. Here the CDR3 reads CASSEGQGALEQYF. DNA of the CDR3: TGTGCCAGCAGTGAGGGACAGGGGGCTCTCGAGCAGTACTTC.

The V gene is TRBV2, the J gene TRBJ2-7, with 7 bases fitting TRBD2. The CDR3 is 13 amino acids. The germline V gene encodes CDR1 SNHLY and CDR2 FYNNEI. With 4 bases clipped from V and 3 bases from J, the junction kept 3 bases outside the gene matches. DNA for the CDR3: TGTGCCAGCAGTGGGGGGGGGAACTACGAGCAGTACTTC. Translation gives CASSGGGNYEQYF.

The chain carries TRBV4-3 and TRBJ1-1; D uncertain. Germline-derived CDR1 and CDR2 are LGHNA and YSLEER. CDR3 length: 15 amino acids. Trimming took off 0 bases at V and 4 bases at J, with 12 bases between the two ends. CDR3 protein: CASSQDLLAGTEAFF. The CDR3 DNA sequence: TGCGCCAGCAGCCAAGATTTGTTAGCGGGCACTGAAGCTTTCTTT.

The chain has TRBV29-1 and TRBJ2-5; possibly TRBD2 for D (5 bases). Between the trimmed V and J ends, which lost 3 bases and 7 bases, there was a span of 12 bases. The CDR3 runs to 12 residues. The germline gives CDR1 SQVTM, CDR2 ANQGSEA. The CDR3 spells CSVDSEGMTQYF. The CDR3 nucleotides read TGCAGCGTTGATTCTGAGGGAATGACCCAGTACTTC.

V usage is TRBV7-9 and J usage is TRBJ2-7, with TRBD2 as a possible D gene (6 bases). Trimming stripped 5 bases from V and 2 bases from J, with 13 bases between. The CDR3 extends over 14 amino acids. CDR1 is SEHNR and CDR2 is FQNEAQ in the germline V gene (reference sequence). The CDR3 coding sequence is TGTGCCAGCAGCCCGGGAGCTCCTGCCTACGAGCAGTACTTC. Amino acids: CASSPGAPAYEQYF.

The rearrangement joins TRBV6-5 to TRBJ2-7; TRBD1 agrees at 7 bases. Germline CDR1 and CDR2: MNHEY and SVGAGI. With 0 bases clipped from V and 2 bases from J, the junction kept 7 bases outside the gene matches. The CDR3 covers 16 residues. CDR3 sequence (DNA): TGTGCCAGCAGTTACTCGTCAGGGGGTAAGACCTACGAGCAGTACTTC. Protein product: CASSYSSGGKTYEQYF.

The V and J genes are TRBV28 and TRBJ2-2; a weak D match, TRBD1 (5 bases). The CDR3 is 16 residues long. Germline CDR1 is MDHEN and CDR2 is SYDVKM. Trimming shortened V by 2 bases and J by 0 bases, and 10 bases separated the two germline ends. CDR3 amino acids: CASSLLTTANTGELFF. Here the CDR3 DNA reads TGTGCCAGCAGTTTACTCACGACAGCGAACACCGGGGAGCTGTTTTTT.

This sequence joins TRBV27 and TRBJ2-7; D uncertain. Germline V gene lookup returns CDR1 MNHEY and CDR2 SMNVEV (reference sequence). The CDR3 length is 12 residues. V lost 6 bases and J lost 2, with 8 bases in between. DNA of the CDR3: TGTGCCAGCAGGGGCTTCGCCTACGAGCAGTACTTC. Its translation: CASRGFAYEQYF.

The V call is TRBV10-3, the J call TRBJ2-5; D unresolved. Deletions cut 6 bases from V and 0 bases from J, with 8 bases between. This CDR3 region has 13 residues. Germline V CDR1 and CDR2: ENHRY, SYGVKD. The CDR3 coding sequence is TGTGCCATCAGCCCACCTAACCAAGAGACCCAGTACTTC. As protein: CAISPPNQETQYF.

The rearrangement links TRBV5-1 to TRBJ1-1; D unresolved. CDR1 and CDR2 from the germline V gene are SGHRS and YFSETQ. The V gene lost 0 bases and the J gene lost 1 base, with 7 bases spanning the gap. The length of the CDR3 is 14 residues. The CDR3 loop reads CASSLDRTNTEAFF. In DNA form, the CDR3 reads TGCGCCAGCAGCTTGGACAGAACGAACACTGAAGCTTTCTTT.